These 20 T cell receptor beta chains came from one sample sequenced in a study. One entry per CDR3 protein, called by TCRdb with MiXCR from the 5' RACE reads. This sample has 55,000 to 80,000 distinct CDR3 sequences, with 22% found just once. The material sequenced was memory CD4+ T cells sorted from a lymph node. The subset was: memory CD4+ T cells, CD4+CD45RO+CD25-. The receptors come from a female donor with breast cancer.

This clonotype was seen ten or more times. The chain is built from TRBV4-3 and TRBJ2-5; TRBD1 matches 7 bases. The CDR3 extends over 17 amino acids. J was trimmed by 5 bases and V by 1 base; bases with no gene match: 13. Germline V gives CDR1 LGHNA, CDR2 YSLEER. Here the CDR3 reads CASSQALGGQAGETQYF. In DNA, the CDR3 is TGCGCCAGCAGCCAAGCTCTAGGGGGCCAAGCAGGGGAGACCCAGTACTTC.

This clonotype was seen ten or more times. The rearrangement joins TRBV11-2 to TRBJ1-1; D remains ambiguous. The V and J ends lost 4 bases and 3 bases respectively, with 15 bases between them. CDR3 size: 15 residues. Germline CDR1 is SGHAT and CDR2 is FQNNGV. The CDR3 spells CASSSVREGYTEAFF. The CDR3 nucleotides are TGTGCCAGCAGCTCAGTAAGGGAGGGCTACACTGAAGCTTTCTTT. Together with reference TRBV11-2 and TRBJ1-1, the CDR3 gives the full variable domain: EAGVAQSPRYKIIEKRQSVAFWCNPISGHATLYWYQQILGQGPKLLIQFQNNGVVDDSQLPKDRFSAERLKGVDSTLKIQPAKLEDSAVYLCASSSVREGYTEAFFGQGTRLTVV.

V usage is TRBV6-1 and J usage is TRBJ1-5; weak D call: TRBD1 (5 bases). Trimming took 7 bases from V and 8 from J, leaving 15 bases between them. The CDR3 is 13 residues long. CDR1 MNHNS and CDR2 SASEGT come from the germline V gene. For the CDR3, the DNA is TGTGCCAGCACCGAGGGACGGTTAGAGCCCCAGCATTTT. It encodes CASTEGRLEPQHF.

This chain connects TRBV5-1 to TRBJ2-3; 10 bases line up with TRBD2. V shed 4 bases, J shed 5 bases, and the junction held 10 bases outside the gene matches. There are 16 residues in the CDR3. Germline CDR1 SGHRS, CDR2 YFSETQ. The CDR3 is CASSHSGASGGDTQYF. The CDR3 DNA is TGCGCCAGCAGCCACTCTGGGGCTAGCGGGGGAGATACGCAGTATTTT.

This clonotype has only a few counts. The genes are TRBV7-2 and TRBJ1-5; D unclear. CDR1 SGHTA and CDR2 FQGNSA come from the germline V gene. This CDR3 comprises 15 residues. V dropped 5 bases and J dropped 0 bases, with 11 bases sitting between them. The CDR3 DNA reads TGTGCCAGCAGCCCAACAACACTTAGCAATCAGCCCCAGCATTTT. As protein: CASSPTTLSNQPQHF.

This clonotype was detected only a few times. The V call is TRBV5-1, the J call TRBJ1-1; the match to TRBD1 covers 12 bases. Germline CDR1 SGHRS, CDR2 YFSETQ. The J segment lost 6 bases and the V segment lost 0 bases, leaving 3 bases of the junction unmatched. The CDR3 totals 15 residues. The CDR3 loop is CASSLVGQGASEAFF. The CDR3 DNA is TGCGCCAGCAGCTTGGTGGGACAGGGGGCATCTGAAGCTTTCTTT.

This clonotype was observed a few times. The rearrangement links TRBV5-4 to TRBJ2-3; tentatively, D is TRBD1 (6 bases). CDR1 is SGHNT, CDR2 YYREEE, per germline (reference sequence). Trimming stripped 10 bases from V and 0 bases from J, with 15 bases between. This CDR3 is 14 amino acids long. CDR3 amino acids: CAGRTESSTDTQYF. The CDR3 coding sequence is TGTGCCGGACGGACAGAGTCTAGCACAGATACGCAGTATTTT.

Turning to this clonotype: Given a much more abundant clone one base away, this may be a read error. The genes are TRBV6-5 and TRBJ2-7, with D perhaps given as TRBD1 or TRBD2 (7 bases each). The V end lost 2 bases, the J end lost 9 bases, and 17 bases lay between the germline ends. The length of the CDR3 is 14 residues. Germline CDR1 MNHEY, CDR2 SVGAGI. CDR3: CASSYVNSRGGQYF. The CDR3 region has the DNA TGTGCCAGCAGTTACGTGAACTCCAGGGGGGGGCAGTACTTC.

The chain combines TRBV7-2 with TRBJ2-7; D is possibly TRBD1 (5 bases). Germline CDR1 and CDR2: SGHTA and FQGNSA. Trimming left V 6 bases short and J 6 bases short, with 18 bases between. The CDR3 spans 14 residues. The CDR3 sequence: CASSPRPGSGEQYF. The CDR3 DNA follows: TGTGCCAGCAGTCCCCGCCCAGGGTCTGGCGAGCAGTACTTC.

This chain links TRBV12-3 or TRBV12-4 with TRBJ1-5, with a possible D match to TRBD1 (5 bases). The V end was cut by 6 bases, the J end by 6 bases, with 21 bases between. The CDR3 consists of 16 residues. The CDR3 DNA reads TGTGCCAGCAGCCCAACCGGACACGCGGAGGGTCAGCCCCAGCATTTT. Amino acids: CASSPTGHAEGQPQHF.

This clonotype came up a few times. The rearrangement joins TRBV18 to TRBJ2-5; 13 nucleotides agree with TRBD2. CDR1 and CDR2 (germline): KGHSH, LQKENI. The CDR3 has 16 amino acids. V lost 3 bases, J lost 2 bases, and 3 bases stayed unmatched. Here the CDR3 DNA reads TGTGCCAGCTCACCTTGGACTAGCGGGGGACAAGAGACCCAGTACTTC. Protein: CASSPWTSGGQETQYF.

This clonotype was counted at least ten times. The chain uses TRBV7-3 and TRBJ2-5; tentatively, D is TRBD2 (6 bases). CDR1 and CDR2 from the germline V gene are SGHTA and FQGTGA. This CDR3 is 13 amino acids long. Between the trimmed V and J ends, which lost 5 bases and 5 bases, there was a span of 12 bases. The CDR3: CASSRGARETQYF. DNA for the CDR3: TGTGCCAGCAGCCGCGGGGCTCGGGAGACCCAGTACTTC.

This clonotype was seen repeatedly, ten times or more. The chain uses TRBV10-1 and TRBJ1-2; D not resolved. The germline CDR1 and CDR2 sequences are WNHNN and SYGVQD (reference sequence). CDR3 length: 10 residues. Trimming pared 6 bases from V and 6 bases from J, leaving 5 bases between. CDR3 protein: CASSKDGYTF. Here the CDR3 DNA reads TGCGCCAGCAGCAAGGATGGCTACACCTTC.

The chain has TRBV3-1 and TRBJ2-2; D possibly corresponds to TRBD2 (6 bases). V lost 0 bases and J lost 8, with 13 bases in between. CDR3 size: 15 residues. In germline, CDR1 is LGHDT, CDR2 YNNKEL (reference sequence). CDR3 in DNA: TGTGCCAGCAGCCAAGAGAATCGGAGGGAAGGGGAGCTGTTTTTT. This translates into CASSQENRREGELFF.

This clonotype was counted at least ten times. The rearrangement links TRBV5-1 to TRBJ1-1, with 9 bases that match TRBD1. Losses at the gene ends were 4 bases for V and 0 bases for J; bases not matched to a gene: 4. The length of the CDR3 is 15 residues. Germline CDR1 reads SGHRS; CDR2 reads YFSETQ. CDR3 sequence: CASSGGTGMNTEAFF. CDR3 DNA sequence: TGCGCCAGCAGCGGCGGGACAGGGATGAACACTGAAGCTTTCTTT.

This clonotype was counted ten times or more. The chain links TRBV5-1 to TRBJ2-1; no clear D gene. Deletions cut 4 bases from V and 5 bases from J, with 10 bases between. The CDR3 length is 13 residues. Germline CDR1 is SGHRS and CDR2 is YFSETQ. CDR3 nucleotide sequence: TGCGCCAGCAGCCAGGAGAGCCACAATGAGCAGTTCTTC. It yields the protein CASSQESHNEQFF.

The genes are TRBV11-3 and TRBJ1-1; D call uncertain. Trimming removed 1 base at V and 0 bases at J, with 6 bases between. The germline V gene encodes CDR1 SGHNT and CDR2 YENEEA. CDR3 length: 14 residues. The CDR3 DNA is TGTGCCAGCAGCTTAGCATGGGTGAACACTGAAGCTTTCTTT. It specifies CASSLAWVNTEAFF.

The chain employs TRBV9 and TRBJ1-2; maybe TRBD1 (6 bases). Trimming shortened V by 0 bases and J by 8 bases, and 11 bases separated the two germline ends. The CDR3 contains 13 residues. CDR1 and CDR2 from the germline V gene are SGDLS and YYNGEE. The CDR3 loop reads CASSVEQGEGYTF. The CDR3 bases are TGTGCCAGCAGCGTAGAACAGGGAGAAGGCTACACCTTC. The entire variable domain, with the rest obtained from reference TRBV9 and TRBJ1-2, is as follows: DSGVTQTPKHLITATGQRVTLRCSPRSGDLSVYWYQQSLDQGLQFLIQYYNGEERAKGNILERFSAQQFPDLHSELNLSSLELGDSALYFCASSVEQGEGYTFGSGTRLTVV.

This clonotype has just a few counts. V gene TRBV20-1 combines with J gene TRBJ2-3; D remains ambiguous. The germline V and J ends were trimmed by 3 bases and 12 bases, with 13 bases remaining between them. Germline V gene lookup returns CDR1 DFQATT and CDR2 SNEGSKA (reference sequence). The CDR3 has 11 residues. Here the CDR3 DNA reads TGCAGTGCTAGCAGTACCTACTACCAGTATTTT. It encodes CSASSTYYQYF.

This clonotype appeared a few times. The genes are TRBV5-1 and TRBJ2-7, with 10 bases matching TRBD2. J was trimmed by 6 bases and V by 0 bases; bases with no gene match: 15. CDR1 SGHRS and CDR2 YFSETQ come from the germline V gene. This CDR3 region has 18 residues. The CDR3, as DNA: TGCGCCAGCAGCTTGGCCCCACTCCAGCGGGAGGGCCTCAGCGAGCAGTACTTC. Its protein product is CASSLAPLQREGLSEQYF.